The present T cell receptor (beta chain) was sequenced within a study of spatial heterogeneity in lung cancer. The CDR3 extends over 15 amino acids. From germline, CDR1 is KGHSH and CDR2 LQKENI. The germline V and J ends were trimmed by 0 bases and 2 bases, with 11 bases remaining between them. TCRdb redid the calling of the 5' RACE reads with MiXCR, one entry per CDR3 protein. The data show some 54,000 distinct CDR3 sequences, roughly 7.4% seen once. Time point reported: blood at routine non-recurrence follow-up after resection. No cell sorting; template was whole RNA from tumor, lung tissue or PBMC.

The chain links TRBV18 to TRBJ2-7, with unresolved D. The source material was PBMCs, sampled at follow-up. The source of this sequence is a female donor with early-stage non-small cell lung cancer. The CDR3 region has the DNA TGTGCCAGCTCACCACCCGGTTTGGGAACCTACGAGCAGTACTTC. Translated, it gives CASSPPGLGTYEQYF. The complete variable domain, with remaining parts taken from reference TRBV18 and TRBJ2-7, reads NAGVMQNPRHLVRRRGQEARLRCSPMKGHSHVYWYRQLPEEGLKFMVYLQKENIIDESGMPKERFSAEFPKEGPSILRIQQVVRGDSAAYFCASSPPGLGTYEQYFGPGTRLTVT.